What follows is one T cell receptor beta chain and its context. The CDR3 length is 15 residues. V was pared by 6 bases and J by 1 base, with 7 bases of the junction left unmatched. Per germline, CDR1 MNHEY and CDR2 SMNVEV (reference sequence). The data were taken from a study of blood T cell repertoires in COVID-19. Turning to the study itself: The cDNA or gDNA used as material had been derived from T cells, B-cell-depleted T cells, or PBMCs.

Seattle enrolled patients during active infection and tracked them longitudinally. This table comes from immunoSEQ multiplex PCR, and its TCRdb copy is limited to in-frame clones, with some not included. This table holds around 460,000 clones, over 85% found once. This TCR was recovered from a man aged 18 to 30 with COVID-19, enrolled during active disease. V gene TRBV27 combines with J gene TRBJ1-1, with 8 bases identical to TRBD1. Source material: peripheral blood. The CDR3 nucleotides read TGTGCCAGCAGCCTGACAGGGGCGGGGAACACTGAAGCTTTCTTT. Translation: CASSLTGAGNTEAFF.